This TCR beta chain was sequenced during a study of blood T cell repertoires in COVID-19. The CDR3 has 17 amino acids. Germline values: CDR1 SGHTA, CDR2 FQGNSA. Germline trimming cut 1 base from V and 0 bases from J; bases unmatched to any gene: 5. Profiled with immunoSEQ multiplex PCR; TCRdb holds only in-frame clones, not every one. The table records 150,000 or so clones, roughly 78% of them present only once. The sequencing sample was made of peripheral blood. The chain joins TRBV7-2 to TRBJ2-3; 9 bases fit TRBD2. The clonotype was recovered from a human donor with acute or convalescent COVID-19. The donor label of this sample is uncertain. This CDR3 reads CASSLVASGESTDTQYF. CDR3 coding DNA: TGTGCCAGCAGCTTAGTCGCTAGCGGGGAAAGCACAGATACGCAGTATTTT.